The present T cell receptor beta chain was sequenced within a study of OX40 agonist ivuxolimab in advanced cancers. Study-level points and caveats: CD8+ T cells were the subset that, on average, had more expanded clones than CD4+.

The CDR3 consists of 13 residues. Germline lookup yields CDR1 MDHEN and CDR2 SYDVKM. V dropped 6 bases and J dropped 4 bases, with 12 bases sitting between them. The table came from immunoSEQ multiplex PCR; TCRdb's copy has only in-frame clones and leaves some out. The table includes about 73,000 clones, about 86% detected once. A remark on this clone: Its antigen is as yet unknown.

The receptor was derived from an adult with an advanced solid tumor such as melanoma, head and neck, liver or kidney cancer. The J gene is TRBJ1-1, the V gene TRBV28; tentative D call: TRBD1 (6 bases). Source: CD4+ or CD8+ T cells sorted from blood, taken in a trial of the OX40 agonist ivuxolimab. This CDR3 is CASSQGGGTEAFF. For the CDR3, the DNA is TGTGCCAGCAGCCAGGGAGGGGGCACTGAAGCTTTCTTT.